These 20 T cell receptor beta chains share one sample of origin, sequenced in a study of T cell responses to AZD1222 COVID-19 vaccine (dated by TCRdb to the early 2020s). Library preparation was by the immunoSEQ multiplex PCR assay. In TCRdb, the immuneACCESS table is reduced to in-frame sequences with V and J assigned. These tables do not hold every clone; where another copy was compared, an unresolved V gene accounts for under half, and the others remain unexplained. In this sample the table shows about 90,000 clones, around nine tenths of which occur a single time. The ten biggest clones cover roughly 5.6% of the sample. This sample's time point label indicates: baseline before first vaccination. The label giving this sample's treatment or condition can be read as: meningococcal conjugate vaccine given as trial control. The specimen comprised peripheral blood, sampled on day 0 of MenACWY control vaccination. Every receptor here comes from an adult in good health.

The chain couples TRBV29-1 to TRBJ2-7, with TRBD1 matching 8 bases. The germline CDR1 and CDR2 sequences are SQVTM and ANQGSEA. The CDR3 has 12 residues. J lost 5 bases, V lost 4 bases, and 4 bases had no gene match. The CDR3 protein is CSVVGQGDEQYF. In DNA, the CDR3 is TGCAGCGTTGTTGGACAGGGAGACGAGCAGTACTTC.

V is TRBV6-6 and J is TRBJ2-7, with 9 nucleotides matching TRBD1. CDR3 length equals 16 residues. Germline-derived CDR1 and CDR2 are MNHNY and SVGAGI (reference sequence). V was pared by 2 bases and J by 1 base, with 6 bases of the junction left unmatched. DNA for the CDR3: TGTGCCAGCAGTTACACCCCTGGACAGGGGTCCTACGAGCAGTACTTC. Its protein product is CASSYTPGQGSYEQYF.

J is TRBJ2-7 and V is TRBV9, with no clear D. There are 11 residues in the CDR3. In germline, CDR1 is SGDLS, CDR2 YYNGEE. V shed 8 bases and J shed 3 bases, with 9 bases lying between them. CDR3 in DNA: TGTGCCAGGGCGATCTGCTACGAGCAGTACTTC. Translated, it gives CARAICYEQYF.

This clone has just one count. The V call is TRBV7-2, the J call TRBJ1-6, with D uncertain. The ends were cut back, 1 base at V and 6 bases at J, with 10 bases in the middle. The germline gives CDR1 SGHTA, CDR2 FQGNSA. The CDR3 consists of 15 residues. The DNA for the CDR3 is TGTGCCAGCAGCTTAGATGGTAGGGCTAATTCACCCCTCCACTTT. The encoded protein is CASSLDGRANSPLHF.

The rearrangement uses TRBV28 and TRBJ1-6; D uncertain. Germline values: CDR1 MDHEN, CDR2 SYDVKM. CDR3 length: 13 amino acids. V shed 10 bases and J shed 12 bases, with 19 bases lying between them. The CDR3 sequence: CAMRAGEYGPLHF. CDR3 nucleotide sequence: TGTGCCATGAGAGCCGGGGAATACGGACCCCTCCACTTT.

The V gene is TRBV24-1, the J gene TRBJ1-2; unclear D gene. V lost 3 bases to trimming and J lost 7 bases, with 11 bases between them. This CDR3 region has 13 residues. CDR1 KGHDR and CDR2 SFDVKD come from the germline V gene. CDR3 sequence: CATSDPGPGGYTF. CDR3 DNA sequence: TGTGCCACCAGTGATCCAGGACCAGGTGGCTACACCTTC.

V and J are TRBV5-1 and TRBJ2-1; D might be TRBD2 (5 bases). Looked up from germline, CDR1 is SGHRS and CDR2 is YFSETQ. The length of the CDR3 is 14 residues. V was trimmed by 1 base and J by 9 bases, leaving 14 bases between them. For the CDR3, the DNA is TGCGCCAGCAGCTTGATTGTTGGGAGCCGTGAGCAGTTCTTC. Translated: CASSLIVGSREQFF.

This chain joins TRBV21-1 and TRBJ2-5; the table assigns TRBD1, which was not confirmed against the DNA. TRBV21-1 is classified as a pseudogene. CDR3 length: 14 amino acids. In DNA, the CDR3 is TGTGCCAGCATTACCGGGACAGGGGAAGAGACCCAGTACTTC. Its translation is CASITGTGEETQYF.

The chain links TRBV5-1 to TRBJ2-1; 10 positions agree with TRBD1. Germline CDR1 reads SGHRS; CDR2 reads YFSETQ. The CDR3 has 15 residues. The V gene end was trimmed by 0 bases and the J gene end by 9 bases; junction bases not matched to a gene: 6. CDR3 amino acids: CASSLVTGGEAEQFF. As DNA, the CDR3 is TGCGCCAGCAGCTTGGTGACAGGGGGCGAGGCTGAGCAGTTCTTC.

This chain uses TRBV5-1 with TRBJ2-1, with TRBD1 matching 8 bases. Germline V lookup: CDR1 SGHRS, CDR2 YFSETQ. The CDR3 consists of 12 residues. V shed 4 bases and J 8 bases; nucleotides not matched to a gene: 2. Here the CDR3 DNA reads TGCGCCAGCAGCATGGACAGGGATGAGCAGTTCTTC. Its protein product is CASSMDRDEQFF.

The gene calls are TRBV6-6 and TRBJ2-1, with a possible D match to TRBD2 (5 bases). Germline-derived CDR1 and CDR2 are MNHNY and SVGAGI (reference sequence). Trimming pared 6 bases from V and 2 bases from J, leaving 8 bases between. This CDR3 contains 13 residues. CDR3 DNA sequence: TGTGCCAGCAGCCCCGGGACCTACAATGAGCAGTTCTTC. It codes for CASSPGTYNEQFF.

The V and J genes are TRBV18 and TRBJ1-5, with 9 bases aligning to TRBD1. Germline V gene data show CDR1 as KGHSH and CDR2 as LQKENI. V gave up 6 bases and J gave up 7 bases; unmatched junction bases: 10. This CDR3 has 15 residues. The DNA of the CDR3 is TGTGCCAGCTCTCCTTCACAGGGGGCCGGGCAGCCCCAGCATTTT. Its protein is CASSPSQGAGQPQHF.

The V and J genes are TRBV27 and TRBJ1-2; 9 nucleotides agree with TRBD1. There are 15 residues in the CDR3. Per the germline V gene, CDR1 is MNHEY and CDR2 is SMNVEV (reference sequence). The J segment lost 2 bases and the V segment lost 4 bases, leaving 5 bases of the junction unmatched. CDR3 amino acids: CASSYSDRGNYGYTF. CDR3 DNA: TGTGCCAGCAGTTATTCGGACAGGGGAAACTATGGCTACACCTTC.

This sequence joins TRBV5-1 and TRBJ1-1; 9 nucleotides line up with TRBD1. Germline CDR1 reads SGHRS; CDR2 reads YFSETQ. With 0 bases clipped from V and 5 bases from J, the junction kept 8 bases outside the gene matches. The CDR3 has 16 residues. CDR3 amino acids: CASSLGQGVTRTEAFF. In DNA form, the CDR3 reads TGCGCCAGCAGCTTGGGACAGGGGGTGACAAGGACTGAAGCTTTCTTT.

This clone was observed a handful of times. The rearrangement uses TRBV10-3 and TRBJ2-1; perhaps D is TRBD1 or TRBD2 (5 bases each). This CDR3 is 16 amino acids long. The germline gives CDR1 ENHRY, CDR2 SYGVKD. V was clipped by 0 bases and J by 4 bases, with 13 bases between them. The CDR3 region has the DNA TGTGCCATCAGTGAGTCGGGACCCCCATATTACAATGAGCAGTTCTTC. Translated, it gives CAISESGPPYYNEQFF.

CDR3 in amino acids: CASSEDYGYTF. The CDR3 DNA is TGTGCCAGCAGTGAGGACTATGGCTACACCTTC. V gene TRBV6-1 combines with J gene TRBJ1-2, with D unclear. Trimming pared 3 bases from V and 3 bases from J, leaving 2 bases between. This CDR3 is 11 amino acids long. Germline V gene lookup returns CDR1 MNHNS and CDR2 SASEGT.

The chain links TRBV27 to TRBJ2-3; D may be TRBD2 (5 bases). Germline V gives CDR1 MNHEY, CDR2 SMNVEV (reference sequence). There are 14 residues in the CDR3. V was shortened by 6 bases and J by 4 bases, with 14 bases between the two germline ends. CDR3 loop: CASSPRGWADTQYF. The DNA for the CDR3 is TGTGCCAGCAGCCCCCGGGGTTGGGCAGATACGCAGTATTTT.

The J gene is TRBJ1-3, the V gene TRBV6-5, with no clear D. Germline-derived CDR1 and CDR2 are MNHEY and SVGAGI. CDR3 length: 16 residues. The V end was cut by 0 bases, the J end by 1 base, with 10 bases between. This CDR3 reads CASSYSNTVSGNTIYF. The CDR3 DNA follows: TGTGCCAGCAGTTACTCGAATACGGTTTCTGGAAACACCATATATTTT.

This clone was seen a handful of times. V usage is TRBV3-1 (or the pseudogene TRBV3-2) and J usage is TRBJ2-7, with 10 bases matching TRBD1. The CDR3 spans 13 residues. From germline, CDR1 is LGHDT and CDR2 YNNKEL (reference sequence). The V gene end was trimmed by 10 bases and the J gene end by 3 bases; junction bases not matched to a gene: 6. DNA for the CDR3: TGTGCCACCCACGGGACAGGGGTCTACGAGCAGTACTTC. Encoded protein: CATHGTGVYEQYF.

The chain joins TRBV19 to TRBJ1-2; D call uncertain. Germline V gene data show CDR1 as LNHDA and CDR2 as SQIVND (reference sequence). V was trimmed by 4 bases and J by 2 bases, leaving 17 bases between them. The CDR3 length is 16 residues. The CDR3 DNA reads as TGTGCCAGTAGTAAGGGTGCTTACGGAATCAACTATGGCTACACCTTC. Residues: CASSKGAYGINYGYTF.